This T cell receptor beta chain was captured by sequencing in a study of Graves' ophthalmopathy and Graves' hyperthyroidism. This clonotype was counted ten times or more. As the template, RNA transcripts were used to amplify TCR beta CDR3 regions. The authors performed first-round RT-PCR with HTBI primers and then a second-round multiplex PCR. A single record per CDR3 protein comes from TCRdb applying MiXCR to the multiplex PCR reads. The sample yields about 740,000 distinct CDR3 sequences, 40% seen once. Lactation, pregnancy, uncontrolled infections and other autoimmune diseases were all grounds for excluding patients. Per the germline V gene, CDR1 is LNHNV and CDR2 is YYDKDF (reference sequence). The CDR3 extends over 16 amino acids. Losses at the gene ends were 3 bases for V and 7 bases for J; bases not matched to a gene: 10.

Sequenced input: peripheral blood. This TCR came from an adult man with Graves' ophthalmopathy. The rearrangement uses TRBV15 and TRBJ1-4; TRBD1 aligns across 8 bases. The CDR3 coding sequence is TGTGCCACCAGCAGGGAATCAGGGGGCCTGACTGAAAAACTGTTTTTT. It yields the protein CATSRESGGLTEKLFF.